Each of the 5 T cell receptor beta chains below was sequenced from the same sample in a study of T cells in Graves' hyperthyroidism and ophthalmopathy. The investigators amplified TCR beta CDR3 regions from RNA transcripts. RT-PCR in the first round (using the HTBI primer set) targeted the TCR CDR3. TCRdb fed the multiplex PCR reads into MiXCR, producing one record per CDR3 protein. The data hold about 350,000 distinct CDR3 sequences, with about a fifth observed a single time. Sequencing was performed on blood. The receptors derive from a woman under 30 with Graves' hyperthyroidism.

Comment on this clonotype: Possible read error: a much larger clone is one base away. The chain employs TRBV2 and TRBJ2-7; 10 bases agree with TRBD1. The length of the CDR3 is 15 residues. V trimming: 8 bases; J trimming: 2 bases; junction bases outside the gene matches: 9. The germline gives CDR1 SNHLY, CDR2 FYNNEI. CDR3 nucleotides: TGTGCCAGCGGCGCGTCCGGGACAGGGGCCTACGAGCAGTACTTC. Its translation is CASGASGTGAYEQYF.

The chain joins TRBV20-1 to TRBJ2-7; 8 bases fit TRBD2. Looked up from germline, CDR1 is DFQATT and CDR2 is SNEGSKA (reference sequence). The V gene end was trimmed by 0 bases and the J gene end by 5 bases; junction bases not matched to a gene: 6. The CDR3 totals 14 residues. The CDR3 is CSARDPGGADEQYF. The DNA for the CDR3 is TGCAGTGCTAGAGATCCCGGGGGGGCCGACGAGCAGTACTTC.

This clonotype was recorded many times. The V gene is TRBV29-1, the J gene TRBJ2-7; TRBD1 aligns across 12 bases. This CDR3 is 14 amino acids long. Germline V gives CDR1 SQVTM, CDR2 ANQGSEA. Trimming removed 8 bases from V and 5 bases from J; junction bases left unmatched: 10. The CDR3 here is CSITPGQGADEQYF. In DNA form, the CDR3 reads TGCAGCATTACCCCGGGACAGGGGGCGGACGAGCAGTACTTC.

The table lists this clonotype with a few counts. This chain uses TRBV4-2 with TRBJ1-4; D perhaps matches TRBD1 (5 bases). V dropped 4 bases and J dropped 4 bases, with 10 bases sitting between them. This CDR3 has 14 residues. CDR1 LGHNA and CDR2 YNFKEQ come from the germline V gene. The CDR3 reads CASSPGTINEKLFF. For the CDR3, the DNA is TGTGCCAGCAGCCCCGGGACGATTAATGAAAAACTGTTTTTT.

This clonotype was observed many times. The rearrangement joins TRBV6-1 to TRBJ1-2; D ambiguous. Germline V gene data show CDR1 as MNHNS and CDR2 as SASEGT. The V end lost 5 bases, the J end lost 2 bases, and 9 bases lay between the germline ends. The CDR3 consists of 13 residues. CDR3 protein: CASSRRENYGYTF. CDR3 sequence (DNA): TGTGCCAGCAGTCGAAGGGAAAACTATGGCTACACCTTC.